This entry is about one T cell receptor (beta chain). Authors' processing steps: Scientists estimated how many nucleated cells there were by amplifying reference gene primers. The protocol was immunoSEQ multiplex PCR, while the TCRdb copy is restricted to in-frame clones and leaves out a portion. From that table come the V and J calls and clone size; the DNA was used to work out D and trimming. The sample lists 100,000 to 150,000 clones, 81% occurring once. This entry comes from a study of blood T cell repertoires in COVID-19. Overall study: From the United States, Italy and Spain came samples of acute and convalescent COVID-19. Sources were T cells, B-cell-depleted T cells, or PBMCs; the material itself was cDNA or gDNA.

Seattle patients were enrolled while actively infected and followed longitudinally. The V segment lost 4 bases and the J segment 3 bases; nucleotides outside the gene matches: 5. The germline CDR1 and CDR2 sequences are SGHVS and FQNEAQ. The CDR3 runs 14 residues. The receptor was isolated from a man aged 25 to 45 with COVID-19, enrolled during active disease. This chain links TRBV7-8 with TRBJ2-7, with TRBD2 matching over 8 bases. Sequenced input: peripheral blood. The DNA for the CDR3 is TGTGCCAGCAGCTCAGCGGGAGTCCACTACGAGCAGTACTTC. The encoded protein is CASSSAGVHYEQYF.